Sequencing of this T cell receptor beta chain was carried out in a study of blood T cells in healthy people across ages. Primed by a sample-barcoded 5' primer and a J-beta primer mix, a second PCR proceeded for roughly 6 to 12 cycles. TCRdb recomputed calls from the 5' RACE reads with MiXCR, one row per CDR3 protein. The table records more than 1,000,000 distinct CDR3 sequences, almost 25% of them present only once. This clonotype was seen only a few times. Germline CDR1 and CDR2: MGHRA and YSYEKL. V lost 0 bases to trimming and J lost 6 bases; unmatched junction nucleotides: 5. This CDR3 comprises 14 residues. The data were also submitted as part of a second study, on T cells of mothers and their children. That report notes: When mothers and children were related, their normalized repertoire overlap, which was always slightly higher, did not differ significantly from that of unrelated pairs.

The chain combines TRBV4-1 with TRBJ2-7, with TRBD1 matching 7 bases. Source material: blood. This clonotype was sampled from a girl between 2 and 10 years old in good health. The CDR3 bases are TGCGCCAGCAGCCAAGAGACAGGGTCGCGCGAGCAGTACTTC. Protein product: CASSQETGSREQYF.